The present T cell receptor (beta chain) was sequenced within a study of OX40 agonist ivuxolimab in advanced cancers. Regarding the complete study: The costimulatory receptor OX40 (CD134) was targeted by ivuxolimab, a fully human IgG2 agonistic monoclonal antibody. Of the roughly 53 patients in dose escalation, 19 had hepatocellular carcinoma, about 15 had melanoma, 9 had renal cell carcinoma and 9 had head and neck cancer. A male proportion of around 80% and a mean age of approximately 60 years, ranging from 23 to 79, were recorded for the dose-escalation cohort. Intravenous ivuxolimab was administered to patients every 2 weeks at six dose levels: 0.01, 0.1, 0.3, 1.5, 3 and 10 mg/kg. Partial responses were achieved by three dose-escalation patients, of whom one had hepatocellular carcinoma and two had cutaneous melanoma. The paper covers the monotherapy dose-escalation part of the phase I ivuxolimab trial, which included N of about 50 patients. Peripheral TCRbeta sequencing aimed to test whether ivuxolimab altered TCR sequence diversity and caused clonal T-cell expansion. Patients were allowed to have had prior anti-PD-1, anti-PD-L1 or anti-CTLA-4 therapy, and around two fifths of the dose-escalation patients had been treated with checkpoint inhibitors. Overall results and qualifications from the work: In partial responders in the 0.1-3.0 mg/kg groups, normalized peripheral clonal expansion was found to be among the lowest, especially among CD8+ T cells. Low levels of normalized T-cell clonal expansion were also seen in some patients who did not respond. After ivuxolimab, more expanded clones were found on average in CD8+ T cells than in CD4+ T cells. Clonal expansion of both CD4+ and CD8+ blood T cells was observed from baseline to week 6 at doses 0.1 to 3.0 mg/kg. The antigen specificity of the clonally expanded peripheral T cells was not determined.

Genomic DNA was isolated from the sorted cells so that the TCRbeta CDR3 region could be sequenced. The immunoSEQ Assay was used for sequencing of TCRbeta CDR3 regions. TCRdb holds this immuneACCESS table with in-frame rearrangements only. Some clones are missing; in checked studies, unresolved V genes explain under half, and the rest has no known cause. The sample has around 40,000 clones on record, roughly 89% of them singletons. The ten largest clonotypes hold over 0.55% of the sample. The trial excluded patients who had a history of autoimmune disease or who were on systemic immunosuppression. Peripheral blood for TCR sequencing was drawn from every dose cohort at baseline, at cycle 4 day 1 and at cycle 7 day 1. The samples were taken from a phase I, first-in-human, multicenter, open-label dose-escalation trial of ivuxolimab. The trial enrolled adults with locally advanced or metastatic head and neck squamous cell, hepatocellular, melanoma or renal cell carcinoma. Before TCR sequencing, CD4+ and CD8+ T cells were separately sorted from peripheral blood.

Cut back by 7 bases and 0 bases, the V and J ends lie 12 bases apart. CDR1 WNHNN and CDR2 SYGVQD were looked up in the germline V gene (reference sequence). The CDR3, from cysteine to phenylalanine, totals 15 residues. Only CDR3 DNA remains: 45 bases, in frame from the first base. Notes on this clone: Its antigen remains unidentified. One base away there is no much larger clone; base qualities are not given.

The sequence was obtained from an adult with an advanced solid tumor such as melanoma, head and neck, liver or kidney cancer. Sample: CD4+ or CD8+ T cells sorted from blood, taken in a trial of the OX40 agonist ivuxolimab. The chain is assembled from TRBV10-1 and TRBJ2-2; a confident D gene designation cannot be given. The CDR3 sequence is CASMLCYANTGELFF. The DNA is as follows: TGCGCCAGCATGCTGTGTTACGCGAACACCGGGGAGCTGTTTTTT.